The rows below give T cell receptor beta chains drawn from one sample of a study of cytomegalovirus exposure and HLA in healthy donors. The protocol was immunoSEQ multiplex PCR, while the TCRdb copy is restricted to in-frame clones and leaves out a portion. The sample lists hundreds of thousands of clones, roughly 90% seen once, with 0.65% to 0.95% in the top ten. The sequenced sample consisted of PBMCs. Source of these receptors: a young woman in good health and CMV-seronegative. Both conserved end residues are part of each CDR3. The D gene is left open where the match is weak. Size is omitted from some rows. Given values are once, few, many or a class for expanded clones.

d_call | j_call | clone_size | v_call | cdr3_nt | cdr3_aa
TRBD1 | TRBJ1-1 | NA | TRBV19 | TGTGCCACCACACCGGGACAGGGGATTTTGACTGAAGCTTTCTTT | CATTPGQGILTEAFF
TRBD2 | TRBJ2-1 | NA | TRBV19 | TGTGCCAGTAGTATAGTTAGCGGGACTTACAATGAGCAGTTCTTC | CASSIVSGTYNEQFF
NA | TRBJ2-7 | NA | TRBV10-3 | TGTGCCATCAGTGCACCCACGCGCGAGACCTACGAGCAGTACTTC | CAISAPTRETYEQYF
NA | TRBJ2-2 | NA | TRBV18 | TGTGCCAGCTCACCGACCCAGGGGTACACCGGGGAGCTGTTTTTT | CASSPTQGYTGELFF
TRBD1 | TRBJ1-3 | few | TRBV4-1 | TGCGCCAGCAGCCAAGTGTACGCAGGGGGCAACACCATATATTTT | CASSQVYAGGNTIYF
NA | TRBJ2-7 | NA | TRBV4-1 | TGCGCCAGCAGCCAAGGGGGGACAAGTGAGCAGTACTTC | CASSQGGTSEQYF
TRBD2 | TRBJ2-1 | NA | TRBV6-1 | TGTGCCAGCAGTGAACTAGCGGGAGGGGGCAATGAGCAGTTCTTC | CASSELAGGGNEQFF
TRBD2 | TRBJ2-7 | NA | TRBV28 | TGTGCCAGCATCACCCGGGGGAGGGGAGGGTACGAGCAGTACTTC | CASITRGRGGYEQYF
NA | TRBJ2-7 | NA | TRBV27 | TGTGCCAGCAGTTTATACAGGGATCACGAGCAGTACTTC | CASSLYRDHEQYF
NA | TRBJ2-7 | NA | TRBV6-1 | TGTGCCAGCAGTGAGGCCCCCCCCTACGAGCAGTACTTC | CASSEAPPYEQYF
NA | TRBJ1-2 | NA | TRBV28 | TGTGCCAGCAGTTTAACAGGAGATAACTATGGCTACACCTTC | CASSLTGDNYGYTF
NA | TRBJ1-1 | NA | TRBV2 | TGTGCCACCACAGGAACGGAGAACACTGAAGCTTTCTTT | CATTGTENTEAFF
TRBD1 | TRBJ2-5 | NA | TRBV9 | TGTGCCAGCAGCGTACTCGACAGGGGACTCTTTGGGGAGACCCAGTACTTC | CASSVLDRGLFGETQYF
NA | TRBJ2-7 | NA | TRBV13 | TGTGCCAGCAGCCCCGCGAGGATTGCCTACGAGCAGTACTTC | CASSPARIAYEQYF
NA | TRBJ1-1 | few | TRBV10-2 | TGCGCCAGCACTTGGGACTCAAGGAGGAACACTGAAGCTTTCTTT | CASTWDSRRNTEAFF
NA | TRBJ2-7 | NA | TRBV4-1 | TGCGCCAGCAGCCAAGGTCCCAGGCAAACGATGGGCTACGAGCAGTACTTC | CASSQGPRQTMGYEQYF
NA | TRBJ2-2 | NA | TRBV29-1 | TGCAGTGTTACCGGGGCCGGGGAGCTGTTTTTT | CSVTGAGELFF
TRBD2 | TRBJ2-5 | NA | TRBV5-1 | TGCGCCAGCAGCTTGGCCGTGATAGCGGGGAGCCTCCAAGAGACCCAGTACTTC | CASSLAVIAGSLQETQYF
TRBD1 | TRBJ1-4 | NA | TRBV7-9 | TGTGCCACCCCCATACCTGCCGAAACCGGGACAGACCTTTTTTTT | CATPIPAETGTDLFF
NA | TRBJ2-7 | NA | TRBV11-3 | TGTGCCAGCAGCTTGAATAGAGACTACGAGCAGTACTTC | CASSLNRDYEQYF
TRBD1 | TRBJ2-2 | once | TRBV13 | TGTGCCAGCAGCCCGAGGACAGGGCTCCTAAACACCGGGGAGCTGTTTTTT | CASSPRTGLLNTGELFF